Below, 20 T cell receptor beta chains from the same sample are listed, as sequenced in a study of T cell repertoires in cytomegalovirus infection. One entry per CDR3 protein, called by TCRdb with MiXCR from the reads. The sample holds about 830,000 distinct CDR3 sequences, around a third seen once. Which antigens these TCRs recognize remains unknown. Specimen: cultured CD8+ T cells from PBMCs, collected from culture after CMV antigen stimulation. All receptors derive from a human donor in good health (CMV status not recorded). Some clones in this sample may be carry-over from other donors' samples.

The chain employs TRBV12-5 and TRBJ1-5; D remains unclear. Germline V gene sequence: CDR1 LGHNT, CDR2 FRNRAP. V lost 3 bases to trimming and J lost 1 base, with 13 bases between them. The CDR3 contains 16 residues. CDR3 DNA: TGTGCTAGTGGTTTCGGTCTTGACGGGAGCAATCAGCCCCAGCATTTT. Encoded protein: CASGFGLDGSNQPQHF.

This clonotype appeared a few times. This sequence joins TRBV7-9 and TRBJ2-7; 7 bases match TRBD1. This CDR3 has 15 amino acids. Trimming cost V 3 bases and J 2 bases; bases outside gene matches: 7. CDR1 is SEHNR and CDR2 is FQNEAQ in the germline V gene (reference sequence). CDR3 loop: CASSFPGQNPYEQYF. DNA for the CDR3: TGTGCCAGCAGCTTTCCGGGACAGAACCCCTACGAGCAGTACTTC.

This rearrangement joins TRBV4-1 to TRBJ2-5; the D gene is possibly TRBD1 (6 bases). The V gene's germline CDR1 is MGHRA and CDR2 YSYEKL. The CDR3 length is 17 residues. V dropped 2 bases and J dropped 2 bases, with 18 bases sitting between them. The CDR3 nucleotides read TGCGCCAGCAGCCAATATCTTCGGGACACCCGACAAGAGACCCAGTACTTC. Translating gives CASSQYLRDTRQETQYF.

The gene calls are TRBV14 and TRBJ2-7, with TRBD1 matching 7 bases. Germline CDR1 SGHDN, CDR2 FVKESK. The junction had 7 bases not matched to a gene; V was cut back by 4 bases and J by 4 bases. This CDR3 has 14 residues. CDR3 DNA: TGTGCCAGCAGCCTCCGGGACAGCCCATACGAGCAGTACTTC. Translating gives CASSLRDSPYEQYF.

This clonotype showed up just a few times. The chain is built from TRBV12-3 or TRBV12-4 and TRBJ2-5, with 11 bases fitting TRBD1. The length of the CDR3 is 14 residues. With V trimmed by 7 bases and J by 5 bases, 6 bases remained unmatched. In DNA form, the CDR3 reads TGTGCCAGCATGACGGGACAGGGGGAGGAGACCCAGTACTTC. Protein sequence: CASMTGQGEETQYF.

This clonotype was seen ten or more times. V usage is TRBV7-9 and J usage is TRBJ2-7; no reliable D call. Germline loops: CDR1 SEHNR, CDR2 FQNEAQ (reference sequence). Trimming shortened V by 4 bases and J by 3 bases, and 7 bases separated the two germline ends. This CDR3 is built from 12 residues. The CDR3 DNA reads as TGTGCCAGCAGCTCGAACAGCTACGAGCAGTACGTC. It is translated as CASSSNSYEQYV.

J is TRBJ2-7 and V is TRBV29-1, with D tentatively TRBD1 or TRBD2 (5 bases each). CDR1 and CDR2 (germline): SQVTM, ANQGSEA. Trimming removed 3 bases from V and 2 bases from J, with 8 bases in between. CDR3 length: 12 amino acids. The chain's CDR3 is CSVDGGAYEQYF. CDR3 in DNA: TGCAGCGTTGATGGGGGTGCCTACGAGCAGTACTTC.

This clonotype was seen a handful of times. The chain uses TRBV6-2 or TRBV6-3 and TRBJ2-7; D not certain. CDR3 length: 13 amino acids. The V gene's germline CDR1 is MNHEY and CDR2 SVGEGT. V was clipped by 3 bases and J by 3 bases, with 9 bases between them. The CDR3 sequence is CASSYVGFYEQYV. The CDR3 DNA reads TGTGCCAGCAGTTATGTCGGATTCTACGAGCAGTACGTC.

This clonotype occurred a few times. The rearrangement links TRBV9 to TRBJ2-3; D unresolved. Germline V CDR1 and CDR2: SGDLS, YYNGEE. V dropped 3 bases and J dropped 0 bases, with 5 bases sitting between them. This CDR3 contains 13 residues. CDR3 bases: TGTGCCAGCAGCGCCACTAGCACAGATACGCAGTATTTT. This sequence encodes CASSATSTDTQYF.

CDR3 region: CASSQVLAGDYEQYF. For the CDR3, the DNA is TGCGCCAGCAGCCAAGTCCTAGCGGGGGACTACGAGCAGTACTTC. This chain joins TRBV4-3 and TRBJ2-7; TRBD2 aligns across 10 bases. The V gene's germline CDR1 is LGHNA and CDR2 YSLEER. This CDR3 is 15 amino acids long. V was clipped by 1 base and J by 3 bases; unmatched bases: 3.

The CDR3 coding sequence is TGTGCCAGCAGTCCCTTCTCACAGGGGACTAGCACAGATACGCAGTATTTT. Amino acids: CASSPFSQGTSTDTQYF. This chain joins TRBV27 and TRBJ2-3; perhaps TRBD1 as D (7 bases). V was shortened by 5 bases and J by 0 bases, with 18 bases between the two germline ends. The CDR3 totals 17 residues. Germline CDR1 is MNHEY and CDR2 is SMNVEV (reference sequence).

CDR3 nucleotides: TGTGCCACCTATGACAGCTCGACGGCGCCCCTCCACTTT. Its protein product is CATYDSSTAPLHF. V gene TRBV2 combines with J gene TRBJ1-6; maybe TRBD1 (5 bases). V lost 10 bases and J 13 bases, leaving 20 bases between the germline ends. The CDR3 contains 13 residues. The germline CDR1 and CDR2 sequences are SNHLY and FYNNEI. Variable domain in full (rest from reference TRBV2 and TRBJ1-6): EPEVTQTPSHQVTQMGQEVILRCVPISNHLYFYWYRQILGQKVEFLVSFYNNEISEKSEIFDDQFSVERPDGSNFTLKIRSTKLEDSAMYFCATYDSSTAPLHFGNGTRLTVT.

The table lists this clonotype with many counts. The CDR3: CASSLKSGDTEAFF. CDR3 coding DNA: TGTGCCAGCAGTTTAAAATCGGGGGATACTGAAGCTTTCTTT. This chain connects TRBV12-3 or TRBV12-4 to TRBJ1-1, with D possibly being TRBD1 (5 bases). This CDR3 region has 14 residues. V dropped 2 bases and J dropped 5 bases, with 12 bases sitting between them.

This chain joins TRBV24-1 and TRBJ2-3; D is perhaps TRBD2 (7 bases). This CDR3 region has 13 residues. The germline gives CDR1 KGHDR, CDR2 SFDVKD. Trimming shortened V by 5 bases and J by 5 bases, and 10 bases separated the two germline ends. This chain's CDR3 is CATSAGGGDTQYF. Written as DNA, the CDR3 is TGTGCCACCAGTGCGGGGGGCGGAGATACGCAGTATTTT.

This clonotype was picked up one time. V is TRBV7-9 and J is TRBJ2-1; 8 bases are a match to TRBD2. This CDR3 is 16 amino acids long. V was clipped by 6 bases and J by 0 bases; unmatched bases: 7. In germline, CDR1 is SEHNR, CDR2 FQNEAQ (reference sequence). CDR3 bases: TGTGCCAGCAGGCTTTCGGGGGGGCCCTCCTACAATGAGCAGTTCTTC. Its protein is CASRLSGGPSYNEQFF.

The CDR3 loop is CASSPGQMTYEQYV. In DNA form, the CDR3 reads TGTGCCAGCAGCCCGGGACAGATGACCTACGAGCAGTACGTC. V is TRBV28 and J is TRBJ2-7; 7 bases map to TRBD1. With V trimmed by 6 bases and J by 2 bases, 7 bases remained unmatched. In germline, CDR1 is MDHEN, CDR2 SYDVKM. The CDR3 covers 14 residues.

This clonotype was counted ten times or more. The rearrangement links TRBV7-2 to TRBJ1-2; D might be TRBD1 (5 bases). Trimming cost V 4 bases and J 2 bases, with 17 bases left between them. Per germline, CDR1 SGHTA and CDR2 FQGNSA. There are 16 residues in the CDR3. The CDR3 reads CASSYRTGALNYGYTF. The DNA for the CDR3 is TGTGCCAGCAGCTACCGGACCGGGGCATTAAACTATGGCTACACCTTC.

This clonotype has a handful of counts. The rearrangement uses TRBV9 and TRBJ2-1, with 7 nucleotides matching TRBD2. Trimming removed 2 bases from V and 5 bases from J; junction bases left unmatched: 7. This CDR3 contains 15 residues. Germline CDR1 SGDLS, CDR2 YYNGEE. The CDR3, as DNA: TGTGCCAGCAGCGTGCTCGGGGGGTGGGACAATGAGCAGTTCTTC. It specifies CASSVLGGWDNEQFF.

Comment on this clonotype: A read error may be the cause here, since a much bigger clone is one base away. The genes are TRBV12-3 or TRBV12-4 and TRBJ2-7, with 7 bases fitting TRBD1. The CDR3 runs 14 residues. The DNA of the CDR3 is TGTGCCAGCAGTTTAACAGGGGTAGGCTACGAGCTGTACTTC. This encodes CASSLTGVGYELYF.

The chain uses TRBV2 and TRBJ2-7, with 7 bases aligning to TRBD2. The ends lost 3 bases at V and 3 bases at J; junction bases unmatched: 5. Germline V gene data show CDR1 as SNHLY and CDR2 as FYNNEI. This CDR3 spans 14 amino acids. For the CDR3, the DNA is TGTGCCAGCAGTGATCCCAGCGGGGTCTACGAGCAGTACTTC. Translation gives CASSDPSGVYEQYF.